These 5 T cell receptor beta chains came from one sample sequenced in a study of T-cell reconstitution after alpha-beta-depleted transplantation in children listed by TCRdb under 2016. Broader findings and caveats from the paper: Hyperexpanded clone frequencies declined over subsequent months; after one year, T-cell counts and TCRbeta diversity were mostly attributed to newly produced T cells.

Receptor libraries were prepared by PCR. Data came from an Illumina HiSeq 2500. TCR library preparation used molecular barcoding, with unique molecular identifiers applied to normalize quantification of the TCRbeta repertoire. The public reads were quality trimmed at Q25 with fastp and then assembled into clones with MiXCR by TCRdb, keeping productive beta chains. Each CDR3 protein appears once, grouped with its most common genes and DNA. For this sample there are 250,000 to 300,000 distinct CDR3 sequences; over 7.5% appear just once. The ten largest clonotypes hold 8.5% to 9.5% of the sample. The treatment or condition label corresponds to: allogeneic hematopoietic cell transplantation with graft depleted of TCRalphabeta T cells and CD19 B cells. No antigen is known for these receptors. The material was peripheral blood, obtained 360 days after TCRalphabeta/CD19-depleted stem cell transplant. These receptors were obtained from a female patient aged 2-9 years who had a stem cell transplant for Fanconi anemia, so the T cells may come from the graft donor.

Many counts were recorded for this clonotype. The chain has TRBV29-1 and TRBJ2-3, with 11 bases that match TRBD2. Germline V gene sequence: CDR1 SQVTM, CDR2 ANQGSEA. The V and J ends lost 4 bases and 4 bases, in that order; junction bases with no gene match: 13. The CDR3 length is 17 residues. The CDR3 nucleotides read TGCAGCGTTGGACGGCTAGCGGGGGGCCCCAGTCCAGATACGCAGTATTTT. It is translated as CSVGRLAGGPSPDTQYF.

The sample holds a few counts of this clonotype. The chain is built from TRBV20-1 and TRBJ1-1, with unresolved D. The CDR3 is 14 residues long. Germline V gene sequence: CDR1 DFQATT, CDR2 SNEGSKA (reference sequence). V dropped 0 bases and J dropped 3 bases, with 11 bases sitting between them. The CDR3 reads CSARDRAQYTEAFF. The CDR3 nucleotides read TGCAGTGCTAGAGATAGGGCCCAATACACTGAAGCTTTCTTT.

This clonotype was observed at least ten times. V usage is TRBV27 and J usage is TRBJ1-1, with 7 positions matching TRBD1. The CDR3 is made up of 15 amino acids. After removal of 0 bases from V and 3 bases from J, the junction contained 4 bases not matched to a gene. Looked up from germline, CDR1 is MNHEY and CDR2 is SMNVEV (reference sequence). The CDR3 DNA reads as TGTGCCAGCAGTTTATCGGCAGGGGGGCACACTGAAGCTTTCTTT. Translated: CASSLSAGGHTEAFF.

This clonotype was seen a few times. This chain uses TRBV28 with TRBJ2-7; TRBD1 agrees at 9 bases. After removal of 6 bases from V and 1 base from J, the junction contained 10 bases not matched to a gene. CDR1 and CDR2 from the germline V gene are MDHEN and SYDVKM. The CDR3 covers 16 residues. The CDR3 is CASRPLGTGISYEQYF. Here the CDR3 DNA reads TGTGCCAGCAGACCGCTTGGGACAGGGATATCCTACGAGCAGTACTTC. The full variable domain, rest sourced from reference TRBV28 and TRBJ2-7, is DVKVTQSSRYLVKRTGEKVFLECVQDMDHENMFWYRQDPGLGLRLIYFSYDVKMKEKGDIPEGYSVSREKKERFSLILESASTNQTSMYLCASRPLGTGISYEQYFGPGTRLTVT.

This clonotype has at least ten counts. Germline is not matched at one junction end, which may reflect a read error. The CDR3 coding sequence is TGTGCCAGCAGCGATCCGGGACAGGGGCCCGACTTC. Encoded protein: CASSDPGQGPDF. The gene calls are TRBV7-9 and TRBJ2-7, with TRBD1 matching 10 bases. There are 12 residues in the CDR3. The V gene's germline CDR1 is SEHNR and CDR2 FQNEAQ (reference sequence).